The T cell receptor beta chain under discussion was sequenced for a study of vaccination and CD4 T cells after COVID-19. Oncomine TCR Beta short-read sequencing was applied to DNA from cultured CD4+ T cells. DNA came from CD4+ T cells after culture. Using its own MiXCR run on the PCR reads, TCRdb lists one record per CDR3 protein. The repertoire holds 20,000 to 30,000 distinct CDR3 sequences, with roughly 64% as singletons. As to this clonotype: Its target is not known.

Treatment reported: roughly 11-day PBMC culture with coronavirus spike peptide pools or control peptides (ViraFEST assay). Cultures of PBMCs, more than 1.5 million per well, were set up with about 9.4 IU/ml IL-2 and 8 to 10 ug/ml peptide pools. This TCR was sampled from a human donor who had recovered from COVID-19. Sequencing was performed on CD4+ T cells from blood, cultured in vitro.

CDR3 nucleotide sequence: TGTGCCAGCAGTTTTAGGTTGGGTGGACAGGGTTTTGATTCACCCCTCCACTTT. This encodes CASSFRLGGQGFDSPLHF. The rearrangement uses TRBV27 and TRBJ1-6, with 8 bases that match TRBD1. With 3 bases clipped from V and 8 bases from J, the junction kept 15 bases outside the gene matches. The CDR3 has 18 amino acids. In germline, CDR1 is MNHEY, CDR2 SMNVEV (reference sequence).